The clone carrying this T cell receptor (beta chain) was seen more than once but under ten times. Antigen: not known. A second PCR, run for about 7 to 11 cycles, used a sample-barcoded 5' primer plus a J-beta primer mix. The authors tagged each cDNA molecule using a template-switch adaptor with 12 random nucleotides. Via MiXCR, TCRdb re-called the 5' RACE reads, giving one row per CDR3 protein. This table has some 880,000 distinct CDR3 sequences, about 36% appearing once. Extractions gave at least 5 micrograms of total RNA per sample. This specimen comes from a study of blood T cells in healthy people across ages. Trimming took off 5 bases at V and 0 bases at J, with 13 bases between the two ends. From germline, CDR1 is SGHAT and CDR2 FQNNGV. This CDR3 comprises 16 residues. General study findings and limits: Researchers said unsorted PBMCs prevented a conclusive naive versus antigen-experienced comparison. Whereas aged donors had fewer naive CD4+ cells, long-lived donors had more of them and higher diversity.

The V gene is TRBV11-2, the J gene TRBJ2-2; D call uncertain. The sequence was obtained from a man aged 18 to 30 in good health. Input material: blood. CDR3: CASSAWTRSNTGELFF. In nucleotides, the CDR3 is TGTGCCAGCAGCGCCTGGACCCGATCGAACACCGGGGAGCTGTTTTTT.